This T cell receptor beta chain was observed in a study of CD8+CD57+ T cells in acquired aplastic anemia. Germline CDR1 and CDR2: LNHNV and YYDKDF (reference sequence). The CDR3 covers 16 residues. V was clipped by 0 bases and J by 6 bases; unmatched bases: 10. This clonotype was recorded many times. Its target is not known. Genomic DNA served as template for TCR beta VDJ and CDR3 profiling. One entry per CDR3 protein results from TCRdb running MiXCR on the reads. There are about 200,000 distinct CDR3 sequences in the sample; around 50% occur only once, and just under 20% lies in the top ten. The patients chosen for sequencing had shown expansion of CD8+CD57+ cells (detected by flow cytometry). Severe acquired aplastic anemia was the diagnosis recorded for all patients. Regarding the study as a whole: Overlap between patients and controls comprised roughly 30 CD8+ CDR3 sequences.

The specimen sequenced was sorted CD4+, CD8+, or CD8+CD57+ T cells (not recorded which) from PBMCs. The rearrangement joins TRBV15 to TRBJ1-2; 7 bases line up with TRBD1. The TCR was taken from a human donor with aplastic anemia. Here the CDR3 DNA reads TGTGCCACCAGCAGAGACTTCCAACGACAGGGAAATGGCTACACCTTC. Translating it yields CATSRDFQRQGNGYTF.